This entry lists 28 T cell receptor beta chains sequenced from one sample in a study of T-cell memory formation after mild COVID-19. TCRdb called the 5' RACE reads again in MiXCR, with one record for every CDR3 protein. The table includes more than 120,000 distinct CDR3 sequences, about 5.7% detected once. Sequencing was performed on PBMCs or a T cell subset sorted from them (not recorded which). The receptor set was obtained from an adult woman who had mild COVID-19 (a few samples of this study predate the infection). Cell type and time point are not known.

At least ten counts were recorded for this clonotype. This chain joins TRBV27 and TRBJ1-5, with 9 bases matching TRBD1. Germline lookup yields CDR1 MNHEY and CDR2 SMNVEV (reference sequence). This CDR3 comprises 17 residues. V was pared by 0 bases and J by 1 base, with 4 bases of the junction left unmatched. CDR3 DNA sequence: TGTGCCAGCAGTTTATCGCGGGGACAGGGAAGCAATCAGCCCCAGCATTTT. This translates into CASSLSRGQGSNQPQHF.

This clonotype was observed many times. This chain links TRBV25-1 with TRBJ2-3; possibly TRBD2 for D (6 bases). The germline gives CDR1 MGHDK, CDR2 SYGVNS. V lost 1 base and J lost 0, with 11 bases in between. The CDR3 extends over 16 amino acids. The CDR3 DNA is TGTGCCAGCAGTGAATGGGCGGGATTTAGCACAGATACGCAGTATTTT. Translation gives CASSEWAGFSTDTQYF.

This clonotype was detected only once. The V gene is TRBV2, the J gene TRBJ2-7; no clear D. V was clipped by 7 bases and J by 5 bases, with 12 bases between them. Germline lookup yields CDR1 SNHLY and CDR2 FYNNEI. This CDR3 region has 12 residues. In DNA, the CDR3 is TGTGCCAGCACCCGAGAAATCCACGAGCAGTACTTC. Translation gives CASTREIHEQYF.

J is TRBJ1-2 and V is TRBV7-8; D is possibly TRBD1 (5 bases). The CDR3 spans 14 residues. V was cut by 3 bases and J by 8 bases, with 16 bases left in between. Germline CDR1 and CDR2: SGHVS and FQNEAQ. The CDR3 sequence is CASSFAQTGEGYTF. In nucleotides, the CDR3 is TGTGCCAGCAGCTTCGCACAGACGGGGGAGGGCTACACCTTC.

V usage is TRBV12-3 or TRBV12-4 and J usage is TRBJ1-1, with D unclear. V lost 0 bases and J lost 5, with 13 bases in between. The CDR3 is made up of 15 amino acids. CDR3 sequence reads: CASSLAWTGRTEAFF. CDR3 sequence (DNA): TGTGCCAGCAGTTTAGCCTGGACCGGGAGGACTGAAGCTTTCTTT.

This clonotype showed up many times. The chain carries TRBV7-9 and TRBJ1-3; D might be TRBD1 (5 bases). The CDR3 is 16 residues long. Trimming shortened V by 5 bases and J by 1 base, and 15 bases separated the two germline ends. CDR1 is SEHNR and CDR2 is FQNEAQ in the germline V gene (reference sequence). CDR3 bases: TGTGCCAGCAGCCGTCGGCAGGGTGTATCTGGAAACACCATATATTTT. It yields the protein CASSRRQGVSGNTIYF.

The table lists this clonotype with many counts. CDR3: CASSSRGGNHEQYF. The CDR3 bases are TGTGCCAGCAGTTCGAGGGGAGGGAACCACGAGCAGTACTTC. The rearrangement joins TRBV5-6 to TRBJ2-7, with 7 bases identical to TRBD2. The germline gives CDR1 SGHDT, CDR2 YYEEEE. The CDR3 sequence is 14 residues long. With V trimmed by 5 bases and J by 5 bases, 10 bases remained unmatched.

This clonotype has a handful of counts. The gene calls are TRBV6-5 and TRBJ1-3, with D maybe TRBD1 (6 bases). V lost 0 bases to trimming and J lost 4 bases, with 13 bases between them. The CDR3 has 16 amino acids. Germline loops: CDR1 MNHEY, CDR2 SVGAGI. This CDR3 is CASSYSTWTVGNTIYF. CDR3 in DNA: TGTGCCAGCAGTTACTCAACTTGGACAGTGGGAAACACCATATATTTT.

Ten or more counts support this clonotype. The chain has TRBV20-1 and TRBJ1-1, with a possible D match to TRBD1 (5 bases). Trimming took off 1 base at V and 0 bases at J, with 12 bases between the two ends. The germline gives CDR1 DFQATT, CDR2 SNEGSKA (reference sequence). The CDR3 sequence is 15 residues long. The CDR3 DNA follows: TGCAGTGCTAGAGTGTATCGGGGCATGAACACTGAAGCTTTCTTT. This encodes CSARVYRGMNTEAFF.

The chain is built from TRBV24-1 and TRBJ2-1; 11 nucleotides match TRBD2. CDR1 is KGHDR, CDR2 SFDVKD, per germline. The trim removed 4 bases at V and 2 bases at J, leaving 6 bases unmatched. The CDR3 extends over 17 amino acids. CDR3 protein: CATSDQKTSGAYNEQFF. The CDR3 nucleotides read TGTGCCACCAGTGACCAAAAGACTAGCGGGGCCTACAATGAGCAGTTCTTC.

Many counts were recorded for this clonotype. The chain recombines TRBV3-1 with TRBJ2-7; D is ambiguous. The CDR3 spans 11 residues. Germline values: CDR1 LGHDT, CDR2 YNNKEL (reference sequence). The ends were cut back, 4 bases at V and 7 bases at J, with 8 bases in the middle. The CDR3 loop is CASSRGREQYF. CDR3 DNA sequence: TGTGCCAGCAGCCGGGGTCGGGAGCAGTACTTC.

In this sample, this clonotype turned up many times. V and J are TRBV12-3 or TRBV12-4 and TRBJ1-2; weak D call: TRBD1 (6 bases). Trimming took 5 bases from V and 4 from J, leaving 14 bases between them. The CDR3 is 14 amino acids. CDR3 residues: CASSPQGIGYGYTF. The CDR3 DNA reads as TGTGCCAGCAGTCCACAGGGAATTGGCTATGGCTACACCTTC.

Only a few counts were recorded for this clonotype. The chain is built from TRBV20-1 and TRBJ2-7; 8 bases match TRBD2. Trimming at V came to 3 bases and at J to 1 base, leaving 8 bases not matched to a gene. There are 15 residues in the CDR3. Germline CDR1 and CDR2: DFQATT and SNEGSKA (reference sequence). DNA of the CDR3: TGCAGTGCTAGGGCAAATAGCGGGAATTCCTACGAGCAGTACTTC. Translated, it gives CSARANSGNSYEQYF.

The chain uses TRBV5-5 and TRBJ1-1; D is ambiguous. V was trimmed by 4 bases and J by 5 bases, leaving 18 bases between them. Looked up from germline, CDR1 is SGHKS and CDR2 is YYEKEE (reference sequence). The CDR3 consists of 15 residues. CDR3 sequence: CASSPGLSQRTEAFF. CDR3 DNA: TGTGCCAGCAGCCCCGGACTCTCTCAAAGGACTGAAGCTTTCTTT.

This clonotype was observed many times. The V gene is TRBV15, the J gene TRBJ1-1, with D possibly matching TRBD1 (5 bases). Trimming stripped 1 base from V and 6 bases from J, with 18 bases between. In germline, CDR1 is LNHNV, CDR2 YYDKDF (reference sequence). The CDR3 extends over 16 amino acids. The CDR3 loop is CATSRVRGSESSEAFF. Written as DNA, the CDR3 is TGTGCCACCAGCAGAGTAAGGGGCAGTGAAAGTTCTGAAGCTTTCTTT.

This clonotype was recorded at least ten times. CDR3 loop: CASSLTGTDTQYF. CDR3 bases: TGTGCCAGCAGCCTGACAGGCACAGATACGCAGTATTTT. This rearrangement joins TRBV3-1 to TRBJ2-3; tentatively, D is TRBD1 (5 bases). V was cut by 4 bases and J by 1 base, with 6 bases left in between. Germline loops: CDR1 LGHDT, CDR2 YNNKEL (reference sequence). This CDR3 spans 13 amino acids.

This clonotype was recorded many times. The chain has TRBV11-3 and TRBJ2-1, with TRBD2 identical over 12 bases. CDR1 is SGHNT, CDR2 YENEEA, per germline. The CDR3 extends over 16 amino acids. V trimming: 2 bases; J trimming: 10 bases; junction bases outside the gene matches: 9. The CDR3 protein is CASSLQWGGLAGEQFF. CDR3 DNA sequence: TGTGCCAGCAGCTTACAATGGGGAGGACTAGCGGGAGAGCAGTTCTTC. Looking up the rest from reference TRBV11-3 and TRBJ2-1 gives the full variable domain: EAGVVQSPRYKIIEKKQPVAFWCNPISGHNTLYWYLQNLGQGPELLIRYENEEAVDDSQLPKDRFSAERLKGVDSTLKIQPAELGDSAVYLCASSLQWGGLAGEQFFGPGTRLTVL.

This chain links TRBV5-5 with TRBJ2-1; 8 positions agree with TRBD2. Germline assignment: CDR1 SGHKS and CDR2 YYEKEE (reference sequence). V lost 0 bases and J lost 0; bases outside the gene matches: 5. The CDR3 has 17 residues. Written as DNA, the CDR3 is TGTGCCAGCAGCTTGGGGGGCAGCGGGAGCTCCTACAATGAGCAGTTCTTC. This gives the protein CASSLGGSGSSYNEQFF.

This clonotype has a count of ten or more. V and J are TRBV7-8 and TRBJ2-7, with no clear D. CDR1 is SGHVS and CDR2 is FQNEAQ in the germline V gene. This CDR3 has 18 residues. Between the trimmed V and J ends, which lost 0 bases and 0 bases, there was a span of 18 bases. The CDR3 here is CASSLAPSRVGFSYEQYF. DNA of the CDR3: TGTGCCAGCAGCTTAGCCCCCTCTCGGGTGGGGTTCTCCTACGAGCAGTACTTC.

This clonotype was observed many times. The V call is TRBV12-3 or TRBV12-4, the J call TRBJ2-3; D may correspond to TRBD1 or TRBD2 (6 bases each). V lost 6 bases to trimming and J lost 4 bases, with 14 bases between them. This CDR3 has 14 amino acids. CDR3 sequence reads: CASRPGGRADTQYF. CDR3 nucleotide sequence: TGTGCCAGCAGGCCTGGGGGGCGCGCAGATACGCAGTATTTT.

The chain employs TRBV11-2 and TRBJ2-1; 14 bases line up with TRBD2. Looked up from germline, CDR1 is SGHAT and CDR2 is FQNNGV. Germline trimming cut 5 bases from V and 8 bases from J; bases unmatched to any gene: 8. CDR3 length: 16 amino acids. CDR3 sequence (DNA): TGTGCCAGCAGCAAAGGACTAGCGGGGGGTAGGGATGAGCAGTTCTTC. Translation: CASSKGLAGGRDEQFF.

J is TRBJ2-3 and V is TRBV29-1; 7 bases map to TRBD1. Germline CDR1 and CDR2: SQVTM and ANQGSEA. The CDR3 is 14 residues long. With 2 bases clipped from V and 0 bases from J, the junction kept 2 bases outside the gene matches. The CDR3: CSVEPGQSTDTQYF. The CDR3 DNA is TGCAGCGTTGAACCGGGACAGAGCACAGATACGCAGTATTTT.

The chain joins TRBV9 to TRBJ1-3, with D possibly matching TRBD1 (6 bases). Germline CDR1 is SGDLS and CDR2 is YYNGEE. The length of the CDR3 is 15 residues. The V gene lost 4 bases and the J gene lost 0 bases, with 11 bases spanning the gap. This chain's CDR3 is CASSIYRDSGNTIYF. CDR3 sequence (DNA): TGTGCCAGCAGCATATACAGGGACTCTGGAAACACCATATATTTT.

This clonotype has only a few counts. In DNA, the CDR3 is TGTGCCACGGACAGGGGCTGGAATAGCAATCAGCCCCAGCATTTT. This translates into CATDRGWNSNQPQHF. The V and J genes are TRBV10-3 and TRBJ1-5; 9 bases line up with TRBD1. V gave up 10 bases and J gave up 0 bases; unmatched junction bases: 7. There are 15 residues in the CDR3. Germline V lookup: CDR1 ENHRY, CDR2 SYGVKD.

The chain recombines TRBV6-2 or TRBV6-3 with TRBJ2-7; 11 bases fit TRBD1. CDR3 length: 15 residues. Germline values: CDR1 MNHEY, CDR2 SVGEGT. The V gene end was trimmed by 2 bases and the J gene end by 2 bases; junction bases not matched to a gene: 2. CDR3 loop: CASSYKGQGAYEQYF. The CDR3 DNA reads as TGTGCCAGCAGTTACAAGGGACAGGGGGCCTACGAGCAGTACTTC.

This clonotype was seen repeatedly, ten times or more. This sequence joins TRBV5-1 and TRBJ1-1; 9 nucleotides match TRBD1. CDR1 is SGHRS, CDR2 YFSETQ, per germline. The CDR3 runs to 14 residues. Trimming cost V 0 bases and J 6 bases; bases outside gene matches: 3. The CDR3 is CASSLETGGSEAFF. The CDR3 nucleotides read TGCGCCAGCAGCTTGGAAACAGGGGGCTCTGAAGCTTTCTTT.

The genes are TRBV4-1 and TRBJ2-1; D is unresolved. V was cut by 0 bases and J by 0 bases, with 9 bases left in between. Per the germline V gene, CDR1 is MGHRA and CDR2 is YSYEKL. The CDR3 totals 16 residues. The chain's CDR3 is CASSQDQRSSYNEQFF. In DNA, the CDR3 is TGCGCCAGCAGCCAAGATCAGAGGAGCTCCTACAATGAGCAGTTCTTC.

The sample holds many counts of this clonotype. The V gene is TRBV5-4, the J gene TRBJ2-1; 7 nucleotides match TRBD1. The CDR3 consists of 15 residues. The junction had 3 bases not matched to a gene; V was cut back by 1 base and J by 2 bases. CDR1 is SGHNT, CDR2 YYREEE, per germline (reference sequence). Written as DNA, the CDR3 is TGTGCCAGCAGCTTGCGGCAGGGGGCCTACAATGAGCAGTTCTTC. It is translated as CASSLRQGAYNEQFF.